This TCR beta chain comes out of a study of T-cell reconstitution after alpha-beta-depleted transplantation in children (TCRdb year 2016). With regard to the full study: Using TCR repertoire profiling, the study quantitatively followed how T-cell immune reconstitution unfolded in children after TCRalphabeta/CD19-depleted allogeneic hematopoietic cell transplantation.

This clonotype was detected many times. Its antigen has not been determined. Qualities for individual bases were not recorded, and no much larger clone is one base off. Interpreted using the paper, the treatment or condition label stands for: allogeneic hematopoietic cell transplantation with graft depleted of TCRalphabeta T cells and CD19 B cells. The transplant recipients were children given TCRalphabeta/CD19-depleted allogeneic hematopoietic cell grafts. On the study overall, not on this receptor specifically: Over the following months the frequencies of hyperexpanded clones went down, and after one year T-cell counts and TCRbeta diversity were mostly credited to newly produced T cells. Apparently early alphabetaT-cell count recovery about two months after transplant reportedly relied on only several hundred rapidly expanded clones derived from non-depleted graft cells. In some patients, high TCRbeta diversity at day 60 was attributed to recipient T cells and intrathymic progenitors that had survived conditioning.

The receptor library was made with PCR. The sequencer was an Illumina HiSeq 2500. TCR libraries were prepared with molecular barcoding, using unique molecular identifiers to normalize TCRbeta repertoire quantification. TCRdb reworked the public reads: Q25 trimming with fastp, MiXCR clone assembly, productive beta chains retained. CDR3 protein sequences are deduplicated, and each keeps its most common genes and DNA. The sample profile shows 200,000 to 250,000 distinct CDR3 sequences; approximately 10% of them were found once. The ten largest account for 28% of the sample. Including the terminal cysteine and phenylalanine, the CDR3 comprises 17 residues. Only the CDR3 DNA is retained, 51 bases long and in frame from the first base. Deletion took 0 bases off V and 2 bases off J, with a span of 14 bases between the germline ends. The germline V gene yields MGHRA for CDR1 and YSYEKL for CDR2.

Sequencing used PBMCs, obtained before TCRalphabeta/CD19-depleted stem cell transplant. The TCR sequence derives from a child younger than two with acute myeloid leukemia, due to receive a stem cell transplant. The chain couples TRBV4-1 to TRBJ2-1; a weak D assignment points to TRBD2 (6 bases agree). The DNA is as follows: TGCGCCAGCAGCCAAGATCGCCTAGCGCCGACCTACAATGAGCAGTTCTTC. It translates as CASSQDRLAPTYNEQFF.